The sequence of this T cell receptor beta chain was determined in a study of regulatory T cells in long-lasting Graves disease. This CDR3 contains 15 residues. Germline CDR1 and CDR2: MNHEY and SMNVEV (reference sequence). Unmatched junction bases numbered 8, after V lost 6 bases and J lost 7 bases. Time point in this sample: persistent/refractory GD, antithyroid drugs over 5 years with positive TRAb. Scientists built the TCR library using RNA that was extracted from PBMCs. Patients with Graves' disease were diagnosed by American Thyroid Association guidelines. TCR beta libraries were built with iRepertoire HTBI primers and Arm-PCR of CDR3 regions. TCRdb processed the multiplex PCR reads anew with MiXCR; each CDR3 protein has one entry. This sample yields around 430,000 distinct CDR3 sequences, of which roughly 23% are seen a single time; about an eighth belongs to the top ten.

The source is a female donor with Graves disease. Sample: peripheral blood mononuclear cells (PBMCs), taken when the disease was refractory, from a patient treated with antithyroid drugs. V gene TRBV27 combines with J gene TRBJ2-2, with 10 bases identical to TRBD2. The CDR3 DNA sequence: TGTGCCAGCAGCTGTCTAGCGGGAGCGAACGGGGAGCTGTTTTTT. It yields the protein CASSCLAGANGELFF.